This T cell receptor (beta chain) emerged from a study of cytomegalovirus exposure and HLA in healthy donors (dated by TCRdb to the late 2010s). For context, the study as a whole: In an earlier analysis of under 750 of the donors, approximately 260 Gb of sequence data and some 120 million unique TCR beta sequences from approximately 180 million T cells were reported. An early release covering 550 to 650 HLA-typed donors comprised roughly 300 gigabases of sequencing data and around 80 million unique TCR sequences. Of the roughly 430 genotyped donors, 81% fell in the genetic ancestry cluster associated with self-reported Caucasian donors. The study aimed to test whether signatures of past pathogen exposure could be identified by cataloging public T cell receptors. Using immunosequencing, the study profiled T cell repertoires from around 670 subjects and related those repertoires to cytomegalovirus serostatus. A separate validation cohort of approximately 130 different subjects was used in addition to the roughly 670-subject first cohort. The study combined high-throughput TCR immunosequencing, statistical association of individual TCRs with disease status, and machine learning to predict cytomegalovirus infection status. A later analysis re-examined previously published TCR beta repertoires from roughly 720 donors and added high-resolution HLA genotyping to investigate patterns of TCR occurrence. Rather than using new phenotypic data, the later analysis identified candidate immune exposures from TCR beta sequences and from how often those sequences occurred across donors. An earlier analysis of fewer than 750 of the donors used high-throughput TCR beta sequencing to judge whether each TCR beta V gene segment behaved as functional or pseudogenic. Donor age, sex, ethnicity and CMV serostatus were collected together with the repertoire data. In a later genetic analysis, genome-wide SNP genotypes for about 55% of the roughly 700 donors were used, and that subset was treated as a discovery cohort. Every repertoire in the discovery cohort had been generated on one and the same sequencing platform. HLA typing covered class I and class II loci at four-digit resolution. Typing coverage differed by locus: A, B, C, DRB1 and DQB1 were typed in about 629-630 donors, DQA1 in 522, DPA1 in 600 to 610, and DPB1 in around 490. About 5 DR-DQ haplotypes were handled as single units for association and clustering, since linkage in the cohort was strong. Across approximately 420 genotyped donors of the cohort, an average of about 240,000 unique TCR beta nucleotide sequences per donor were sequenced, and about a sixth of those sequences were non-productive. Here is what the overall study found, with its caveats: According to a later analysis, parvovirus B19, influenza, CMV and Epstein-Barr virus appeared linked to several top co-occurrence clusters. Because some donors lacked HLA typing at each locus, the association tests relied only on the typed subset. In this cohort, only TCR beta chains were sequenced, and detectable features were limited by the absence of alpha or paired-chain data. The 87-base-pair reads could not distinguish some IMGT-functional V segments, including TRBV6-2 and TRBV6-3, so those segments were excluded. Linkage disequilibrium might explain the correlated functional status among segregating V segments, but an unknown experimental factor could not be excluded. When HLA alleles, especially DR and DQ, strongly co-occurred, attributing TCR associations to individual alleles was difficult. The classifier was reported to diagnose cytomegalovirus status with high specificity and sensitivity in both the original and validation cohorts. A cluster of highly shared sequence variants was judged likely to be a technical artifact of the sequencing pipeline. Across donors, most TCR sequences were observed very rarely, whereas some public TCRs were present in many individuals. The study listed 164 TCR beta chains as associated with cytomegalovirus. According to a later analysis, most CMV-associated TCR beta chains appeared to be HLA-restricted, and the HLA associations seemed to be driven largely by CMV exposure. A further reported finding was that TCR beta sequences accurately predicted the HLA-A and HLA-B alleles for most subjects in the first cohort. The presence/absence analyses assumed that sequencing depth was roughly uniform across donors, and that assumption may not be true. A few of the identified cytomegalovirus-associated TCR beta chains were confirmed in vitro to be specific for cytomegalovirus antigens. It was suggested by the authors that the approach could potentially be generalized to other disease states and immunological phenotypes. In a later analysis, 16,951 TCR beta sequences were associated with specific HLA alleles at a false discovery rate of 0.05. In a later analysis, TCR association rates were found to vary across HLA loci, with the most associated TCRs seen for DRB1 alleles and the fewest for HLA-C alleles. Because counts were too low, 15 to 20 rarely observed V segments, including chromosome 9 orphons, were excluded from the earlier analysis of a few hundred of the donors. In a later analysis, HLA-associated TCR beta chains were found to be more clonally expanded and to have lower generation probabilities than equally common non-associated chains. V-gene and J-gene trimming of TCR beta chains was associated with a missense DCLRE1C variant in a later genetic analysis, and the association was replicated in an independent cohort. CMV serostatus was the only immune exposure information available for the cohort. A later genetic analysis reported fewer N-insertions in productive TCRs among donors in an Asian-associated ancestry cluster than the roughly 620-donor mean. Broadly in line with IMGT annotations, most TCR beta V segments showed up in productive rearrangements about 90% or about 30% of the time in an earlier analysis of 587 of the donors.

Receptor amplification or capture employed the immunoSEQ multiplex PCR assay. For the multiplex PCR, a mixture combining 60 forward primers for TCR Vbeta segments and 13 reverse primers for TCR Jbeta segments was used. Amplification of the CDR3 region of rearranged TCR beta genes was performed with a multiplex PCR assay on genomic DNA. Amplified TCR beta libraries were sequenced as 87-base-pair reads on the Illumina HiSeq System. The authors' pipeline ran thus. A later analysis tallied 75 million to 85 million unique TCR beta chains across the 550 to 850 repertoires, and approximately 11 million of those chains were shared by two or more donors. Raw reads were error-corrected and collapsed into unique sequences with a nearest-neighbor algorithm that merged closely related sequences to remove PCR and sequencing errors. CDR3 sequences were aligned to IMGT reference sequences to assign V, D and J gene segments. For a sequence to be retained, a match of at least six nucleotides was required to both a V gene segment and a J gene segment. Rearrangements were classified as productive when the CDR3 lacked stop codons and remained in frame with V and J, and all other rearrangements were classified as non-productive. Following IMGT convention, CDR3 was defined as the stretch from the second conserved V-encoded cysteine to the conserved J-encoded phenylalanine. The earlier analysis of 587 of the donors excluded sequences that lacked an unambiguous match to a single V gene segment. In an earlier analysis of about 590 of the donors, a V segment was called functional when productive rearrangements were above 56.7%, and segregating when the standard deviation between donors exceeded 5%. A statistical classification framework was built for diagnosing cytomegalovirus status from the catalog of TCR beta chain sequences. V and J gene assignment, in a later analysis, came from comparing TCR nucleotide sequences with IMGT/GENE-DB human TR gene sequences. In a later analysis, CDR3 sequences and most-parsimonious VDJ recombination scenarios were assigned using the TCRdist pipeline. In a later analysis, every TCR beta chain was defined by the combination of its CDR3 amino acid sequence and its V-gene family, and reads without a unique V-gene family were dropped. To address suspected cross-contamination and a sequencing artifact, a later analysis removed a few hundred highly shared, low-generation-probability nucleotide sequences. A later analysis calculated a clonal expansion index for each public chain from normalized within-repertoire ranks of inferred template counts. Generation probabilities in a later analysis came from a VDJ recombination model fitted to out-of-frame rearrangements, and those results were checked against IGoR. A later analysis scored TCR-TCR, TCR-HLA and TCR-CMV co-occurrence with hypergeometric tests, applying a repertoire-size bias correction to TCR pairs. False discovery rates were estimated in a later analysis by permuting HLA or CMV assignments 20 times. In a later analysis, co-occurring TCRs were grouped using DBSCAN, and TCRdist sequence similarity was added for clustering within HLA-allele-positive subsets. Co-occurrence clustering excluded repertoires with fewer than 30,000 or more than 120,000 public chains, plus five with anomalous nucleotide sharing. What TCRdb holds here is the immuneACCESS table cut down to in-frame rearrangements. Part of the clones is not present; checked against another copy, under half of the missing clones reflect an unresolved V gene, and the others are unexplained. V, J and clone size were drawn from that table, and D and trimming were deduced from the DNA. For this sample there are more than 65,000 clones; approximately 82% appear just once. About 2% of the sample is in the top ten clones.

The germline V gene encodes CDR1 SEHNR and CDR2 FQNEAQ (reference sequence). V loses 3 bases of germline sequence and J loses 2 bases, and the interval between the two ends is 12 bases. The CDR3, cysteine through phenylalanine, is 15 amino acids long. Just CDR3 DNA is preserved here, 45 bases in frame from base 1. In total, about 650 healthy bone marrow donors made up the cohort. All cohort members were sampled while nominally healthy, although unrecorded immune exposures were likely present. The donor tested CMV seronegative, placing the donor among the 352 seronegative members of the cohort. A peripheral blood sample was provided by each donor, and peripheral blood mononuclear cells were used for TCR beta sequencing. Genomic DNA was extracted from the blood cell samples with the Qiagen DNeasy Blood Extraction Kit. A note on this clone: It lacks a known antigen. No much larger clone exists at a distance of one base, and base qualities are not known.

In this chain, TRBV7-9 is recombined with TRBJ2-3; TRBD1 is a possible D gene, resting on 6 matching bases. Sequenced sample: PBMCs. The origin of this receptor is a man younger than 35 in good health and CMV-seronegative. The CDR3 sequence is CASSLRTDYTDTQYF. The DNA reads as follows: TGTGCCAGCAGCTTGCGGACAGATTACACAGATACGCAGTATTTT.